This entry features one T cell receptor (beta chain) sequence. The specificity of this receptor is unknown. Nothing much larger sits one base from this clone, and base qualities are not available. PBMCs were isolated by Ficoll-Paque density gradient centrifugation. From the cysteine up to the phenylalanine, the CDR3 has a length of 15 residues. Only the CDR3 part of the read is kept: 45 bases, read in frame from the first base. The germline V gene supplies CDR1 MNHEY and CDR2 SVGAGI. A distance of 10 bases separates the germline ends of V and J, which lose 2 bases and 2 bases respectively. These data originate in a study of T-cell memory formation after mild COVID-19 (dated by TCRdb to the early 2020s). Regarding the complete study: TCR sequence clusters from the two donors were found to be largely donor specific. In a couple of donors, T-cell clones that expanded and contracted after mild COVID-19 were followed by sequencing TCRalpha and TCRbeta repertoires longitudinally. Two young, previously healthy adult volunteers made up the cohort, one male and one female. Study-level results and caveats: Some responding clones were detected in pre-infection memory, which suggested that pre-existing cross-reactive memory T cells had joined the SARS-CoV-2 response. Balanced CD4/CD8 phenotypes were observed for clones contracting from day 15 to 85, whereas a bias towards CD4+ was observed for a second wave of clones expanding from day 15 to 37. The second-wave clones that peaked on day 37 were not confirmed to be SARS-CoV-2 specific. Only a couple of mild cases were covered by the study, and larger cohorts that include severe cases with pre-infection samples were considered necessary. Contracting CD4+ clones turned up mainly in the CM and EM memory subsets, whereas EMRA was where CD8+ clones were enriched.

The instrument given in TCRdb is Illumina NovaSeq 6000. Using 5'RACE with constant-segment primers, TCRalpha and TCRbeta cDNA libraries were constructed, with sample barcodes and unique molecular identifiers added in the process. Trizol reagent was used to extract RNA from every sample. Amplification of the libraries took two PCR steps, and the second step added a second sample barcode plus Illumina TruSeq adapters. The libraries were sequenced on an Illumina NovaSeq using 2 x 150 bp paired-end reads. The authors processed their data as follows. Reads were demultiplexed and collapsed into UMI-guided consensus sequences with migec v1.2.7. Using mixcr v2.1.11, UMI consensuses were aligned to TRA and TRB V and J templates and then assembled into clonotypes. A clonotype was counted as expanded or contracted only when both edgeR and NoisET called the clonotype significant, with the noise models trained on biological replicates. For edgeR calls, the cutoffs were a false discovery rate-adjusted p below 0.01 and a log2 fold-change threshold of 1. As an exploratory analysis of dynamics, max-normalized trajectories of the 1000 most abundant clonotypes were examined by PCA with hierarchical clustering. The CD4 or CD8 phenotype of responding clones was assigned using the separately sequenced CD4+ and CD8+ repertoires. TCRdb ran its own pipeline on the public reads, namely fastp trimming at Q25 and MiXCR clone calling, and kept in-frame beta chains. Duplicate CDR3 protein sequences are folded into a single record with the most common DNA and genes. TCRdb's processing, not the study's, gives the V and J calls here. Within this sample are around 340,000 distinct CDR3 sequences, with 20% to 25% of them counted one time only. The ten largest clones add up to roughly an eighth of the sample.

Sequencing input: PBMCs or a T cell subset sorted from them (not recorded which). This clonotype was obtained from an adult woman who had mild COVID-19 (a few samples of this study predate the infection). The sample titles of this study are shuffled in the database, so cell type and time point are left out; the donor was told from shared clones. Rearrangement joined TRBV6-5 to TRBJ2-1, and TRBD2 may be the D gene, going by 6 matching bases. The CDR3 has the sequence CASSYGGGPYNEQFF. In nucleotide form, the sequence is TGTGCCAGCAGTTACGGGGGAGGCCCCTACAATGAGCAGTTCTTC.